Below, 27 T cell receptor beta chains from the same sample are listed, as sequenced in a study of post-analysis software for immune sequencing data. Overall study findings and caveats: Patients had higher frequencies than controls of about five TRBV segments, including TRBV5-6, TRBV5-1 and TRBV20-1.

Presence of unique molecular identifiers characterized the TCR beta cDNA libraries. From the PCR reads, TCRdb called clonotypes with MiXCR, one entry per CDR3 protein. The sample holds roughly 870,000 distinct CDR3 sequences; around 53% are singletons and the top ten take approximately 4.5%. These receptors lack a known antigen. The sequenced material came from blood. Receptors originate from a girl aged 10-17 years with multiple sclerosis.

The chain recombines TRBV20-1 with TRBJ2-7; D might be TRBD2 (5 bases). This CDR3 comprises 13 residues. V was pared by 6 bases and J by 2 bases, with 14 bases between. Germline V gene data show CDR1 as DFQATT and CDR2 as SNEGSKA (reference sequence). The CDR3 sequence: CSAPAGSTYEQYF. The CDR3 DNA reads TGCAGTGCCCCGGCGGGCTCTACCTACGAGCAGTACTTC.

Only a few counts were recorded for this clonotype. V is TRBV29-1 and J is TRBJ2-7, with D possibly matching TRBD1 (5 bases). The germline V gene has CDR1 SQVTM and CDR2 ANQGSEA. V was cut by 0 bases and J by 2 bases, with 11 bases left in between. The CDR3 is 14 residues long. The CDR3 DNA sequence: TGCAGCGTTGAAGATCCGGACAAGACCTACGAGCAGTACTTC. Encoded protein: CSVEDPDKTYEQYF.

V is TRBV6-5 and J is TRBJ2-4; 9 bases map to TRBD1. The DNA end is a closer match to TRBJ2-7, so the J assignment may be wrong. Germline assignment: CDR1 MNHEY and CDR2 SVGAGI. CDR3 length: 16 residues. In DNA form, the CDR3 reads TGTGCCAGCAGACCCGACGGGACAGGGCTCTCCTACGAGCAGTACTTC. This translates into CASRPDGTGLSYEQYF.

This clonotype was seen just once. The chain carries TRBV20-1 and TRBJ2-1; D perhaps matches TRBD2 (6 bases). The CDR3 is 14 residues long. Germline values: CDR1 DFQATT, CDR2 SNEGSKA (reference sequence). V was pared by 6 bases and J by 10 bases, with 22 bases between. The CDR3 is CSAGRAGLYYEQFF. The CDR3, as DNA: TGCAGTGCAGGGCGGGCGGGACTTTACTACGAGCAGTTCTTC.

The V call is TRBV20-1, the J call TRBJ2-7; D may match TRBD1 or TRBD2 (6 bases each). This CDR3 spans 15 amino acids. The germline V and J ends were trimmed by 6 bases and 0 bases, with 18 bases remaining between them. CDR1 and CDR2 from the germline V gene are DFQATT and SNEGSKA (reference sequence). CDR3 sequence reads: CSAAKRGDGSYEQYF. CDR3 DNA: TGCAGTGCCGCCAAAAGGGGGGACGGCTCCTACGAGCAGTACTTC.

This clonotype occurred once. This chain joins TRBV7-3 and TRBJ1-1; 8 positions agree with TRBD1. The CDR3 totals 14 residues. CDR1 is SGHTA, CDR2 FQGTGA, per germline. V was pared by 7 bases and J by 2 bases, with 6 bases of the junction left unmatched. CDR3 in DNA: TGTGCCAGCAAGAGGACAGGGCTAAACACTGAAGCTTTCTTT. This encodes CASKRTGLNTEAFF.

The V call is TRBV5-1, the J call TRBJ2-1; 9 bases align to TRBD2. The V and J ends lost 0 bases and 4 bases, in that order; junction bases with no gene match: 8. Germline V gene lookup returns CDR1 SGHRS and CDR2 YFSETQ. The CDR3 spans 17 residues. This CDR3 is CASSLAPTSGQYNEQFF. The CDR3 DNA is TGCGCCAGCAGCTTGGCCCCAACTAGCGGGCAATACAATGAGCAGTTCTTC. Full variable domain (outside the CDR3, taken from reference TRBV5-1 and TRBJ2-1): KAGVTQTPRYLIKTRGQQVTLSCSPISGHRSVSWYQQTPGQGLQFLFEYFSETQRNKGNFPGRFSGRQFSNSRSEMNVSTLELGDSALYLCASSLAPTSGQYNEQFFGPGTRLTVL.

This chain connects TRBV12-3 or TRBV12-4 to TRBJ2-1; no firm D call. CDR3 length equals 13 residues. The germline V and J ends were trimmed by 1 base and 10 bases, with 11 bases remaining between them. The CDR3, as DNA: TGTGCCAGCAGTTTAGGGCAGACACTGGAGCAGTTCTTC. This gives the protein CASSLGQTLEQFF.

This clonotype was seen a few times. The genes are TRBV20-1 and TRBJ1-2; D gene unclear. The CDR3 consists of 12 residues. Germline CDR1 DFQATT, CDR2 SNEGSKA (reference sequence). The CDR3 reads CRPKAGNYGYTF. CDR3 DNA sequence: TGCAGACCGAAGGCAGGAAACTATGGCTACACCTTC.

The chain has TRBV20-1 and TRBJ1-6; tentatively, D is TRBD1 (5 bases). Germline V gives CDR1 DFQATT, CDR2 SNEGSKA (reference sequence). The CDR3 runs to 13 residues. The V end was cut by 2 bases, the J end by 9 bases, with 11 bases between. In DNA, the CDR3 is TGCAGTGCTAGACAGGGATCAGGTTCACCCCTCCACTTT. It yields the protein CSARQGSGSPLHF.

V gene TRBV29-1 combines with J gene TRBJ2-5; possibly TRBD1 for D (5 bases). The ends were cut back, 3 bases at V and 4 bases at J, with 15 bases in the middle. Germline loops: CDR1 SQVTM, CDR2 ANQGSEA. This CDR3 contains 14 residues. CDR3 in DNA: TGCAGCGTTGACTATGTGGGGCTGGGAGAGACCCAGTACTTC. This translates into CSVDYVGLGETQYF.

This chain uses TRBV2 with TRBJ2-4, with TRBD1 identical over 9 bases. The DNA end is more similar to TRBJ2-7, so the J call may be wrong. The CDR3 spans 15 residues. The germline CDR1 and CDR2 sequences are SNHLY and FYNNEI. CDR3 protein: CASSIRDREPSEQYF. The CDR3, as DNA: TGTGCCAGCAGCATCCGGGACAGGGAGCCAAGCGAGCAGTACTTC.

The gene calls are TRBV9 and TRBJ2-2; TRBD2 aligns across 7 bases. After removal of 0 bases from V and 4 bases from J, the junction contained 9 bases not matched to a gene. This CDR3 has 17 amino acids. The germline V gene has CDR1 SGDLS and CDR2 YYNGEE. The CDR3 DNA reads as TGTGCCAGCAGCGTAGAATCAAGAGGCGGGGGCACCGGGGAGCTGTTTTTT. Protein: CASSVESRGGGTGELFF.

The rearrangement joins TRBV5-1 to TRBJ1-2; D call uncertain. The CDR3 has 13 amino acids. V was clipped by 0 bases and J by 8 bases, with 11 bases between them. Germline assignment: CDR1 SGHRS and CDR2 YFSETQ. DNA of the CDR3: TGCGCCAGCAGCTTGGAGGCGGCGGGGGGCTACACCTTC. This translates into CASSLEAAGGYTF.

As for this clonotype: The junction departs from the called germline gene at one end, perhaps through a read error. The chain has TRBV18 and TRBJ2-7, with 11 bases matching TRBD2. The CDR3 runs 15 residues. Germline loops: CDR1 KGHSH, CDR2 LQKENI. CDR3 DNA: TGTGCCAGCTCTCCACTAGCGGGAGAAATCCACGAGCAGTACTTC. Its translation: CASSPLAGEIHEQYF.

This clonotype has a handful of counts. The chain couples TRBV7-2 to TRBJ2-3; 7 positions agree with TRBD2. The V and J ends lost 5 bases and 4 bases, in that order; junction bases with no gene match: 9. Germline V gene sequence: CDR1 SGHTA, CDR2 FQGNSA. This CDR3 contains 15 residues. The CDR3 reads CASSPRGGRADTQYF. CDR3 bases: TGTGCCAGCAGCCCCCGCGGTGGGAGGGCAGATACGCAGTATTTT.

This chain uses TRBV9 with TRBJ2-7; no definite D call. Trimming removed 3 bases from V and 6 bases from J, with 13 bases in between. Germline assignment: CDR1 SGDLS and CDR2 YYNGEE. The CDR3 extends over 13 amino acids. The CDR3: CASSARPATEQYF. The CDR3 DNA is TGTGCCAGCAGCGCTAGACCGGCTACCGAGCAGTACTTC.

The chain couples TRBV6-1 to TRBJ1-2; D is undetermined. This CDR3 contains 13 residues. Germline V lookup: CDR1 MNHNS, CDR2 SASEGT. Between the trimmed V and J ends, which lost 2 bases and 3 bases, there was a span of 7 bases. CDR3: CASSETGDYGYTF. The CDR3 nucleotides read TGTGCCAGCAGTGAAACGGGAGACTATGGCTACACCTTC.

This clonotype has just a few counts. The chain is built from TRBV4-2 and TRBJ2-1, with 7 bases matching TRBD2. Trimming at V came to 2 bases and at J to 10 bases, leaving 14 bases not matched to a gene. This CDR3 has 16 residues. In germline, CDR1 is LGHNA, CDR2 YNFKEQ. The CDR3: CASSQPVSSGPREQFF. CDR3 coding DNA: TGTGCCAGCAGCCAACCCGTCTCTAGCGGACCTAGGGAGCAGTTCTTC.

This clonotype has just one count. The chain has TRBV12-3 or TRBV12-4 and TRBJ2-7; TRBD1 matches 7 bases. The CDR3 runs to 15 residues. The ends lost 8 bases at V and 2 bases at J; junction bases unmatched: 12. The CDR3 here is CASGQDGGGAYEQYF. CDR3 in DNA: TGTGCCAGCGGACAGGACGGAGGTGGGGCCTACGAGCAGTACTTC.

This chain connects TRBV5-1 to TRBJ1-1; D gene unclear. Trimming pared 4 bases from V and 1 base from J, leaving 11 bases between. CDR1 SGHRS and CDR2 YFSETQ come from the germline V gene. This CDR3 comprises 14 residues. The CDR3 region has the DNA TGCGCCAGCAGCCTGAGATATCCGAACACTGAAGCTTTCTTT. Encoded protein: CASSLRYPNTEAFF.

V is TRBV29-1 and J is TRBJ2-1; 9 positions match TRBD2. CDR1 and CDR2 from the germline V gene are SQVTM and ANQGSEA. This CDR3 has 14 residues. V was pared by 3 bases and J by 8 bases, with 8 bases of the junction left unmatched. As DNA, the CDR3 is TGCAGCGTTGATGGGGAGCGGGGGGTCTATGAGCAGTTCTTC. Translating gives CSVDGERGVYEQFF.

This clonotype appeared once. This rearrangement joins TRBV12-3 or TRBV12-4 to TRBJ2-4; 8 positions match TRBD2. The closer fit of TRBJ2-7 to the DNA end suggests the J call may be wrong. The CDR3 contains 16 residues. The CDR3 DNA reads TGTGCCAGCAGTCTAAGGTCTAGCGGGTCTACCTACGAGCAGTACTTC. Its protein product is CASSLRSSGSTYEQYF.

This chain's CDR3 is CASSLHRGGPYNEQFF. DNA for the CDR3: TGTGCCAGCAGCTTACACAGGGGAGGCCCCTACAATGAGCAGTTCTTC. The chain links TRBV7-9 to TRBJ2-1; tentatively, D is TRBD1 (7 bases). The CDR3 runs 16 residues. Deletions cut 2 bases from V and 2 bases from J, with 13 bases between. Per the germline V gene, CDR1 is SEHNR and CDR2 is FQNEAQ (reference sequence).

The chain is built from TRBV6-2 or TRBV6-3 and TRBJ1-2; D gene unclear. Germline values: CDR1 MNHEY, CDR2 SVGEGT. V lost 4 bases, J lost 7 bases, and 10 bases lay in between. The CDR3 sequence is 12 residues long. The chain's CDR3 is CASSSPQRGYTF. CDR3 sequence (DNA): TGTGCCAGCAGTTCCCCCCAACGTGGCTACACCTTC.

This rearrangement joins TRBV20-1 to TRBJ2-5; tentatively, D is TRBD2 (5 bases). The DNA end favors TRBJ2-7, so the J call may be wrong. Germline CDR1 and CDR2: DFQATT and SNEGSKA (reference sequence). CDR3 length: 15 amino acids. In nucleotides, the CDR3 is TGCAGTGCTAGAGACCGGGCTAGCTCGCGGTACGAGCAGTACTTC. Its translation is CSARDRASSRYEQYF.

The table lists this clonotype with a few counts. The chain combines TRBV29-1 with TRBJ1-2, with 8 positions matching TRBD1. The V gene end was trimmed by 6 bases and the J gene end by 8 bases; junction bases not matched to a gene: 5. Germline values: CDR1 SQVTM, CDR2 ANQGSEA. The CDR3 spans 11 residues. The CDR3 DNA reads TGCAGCGTGACAGGGGCCGGAGGCTACACCTTC. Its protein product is CSVTGAGGYTF. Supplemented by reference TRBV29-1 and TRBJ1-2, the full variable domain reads SAVISQKPSRDICQRGTSLTIQCQVDSQVTMMFWYRQQPGQSLTLIATANQGSEATYESGFVIDKFPISRPNLTFSTLTVSNMSPEDSSIYLCSVTGAGGYTFGSGTRLTVV.